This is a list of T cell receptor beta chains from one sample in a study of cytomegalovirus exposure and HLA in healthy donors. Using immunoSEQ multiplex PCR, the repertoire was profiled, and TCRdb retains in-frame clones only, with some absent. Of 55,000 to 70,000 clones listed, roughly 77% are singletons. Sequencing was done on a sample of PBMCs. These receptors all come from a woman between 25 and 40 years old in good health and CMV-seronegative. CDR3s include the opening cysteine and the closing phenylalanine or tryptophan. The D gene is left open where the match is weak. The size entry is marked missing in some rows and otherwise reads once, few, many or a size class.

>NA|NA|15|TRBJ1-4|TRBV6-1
CASSETDSTNEKLFF
TGTGCCAGCAGTGAAACGGACAGCACTAATGAAAAACTGTTTTTT
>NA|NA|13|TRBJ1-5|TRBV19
CASSRGGNQPQHF
TGTGCCAGTAGTAGGGGCGGAAATCAGCCCCAGCATTTT
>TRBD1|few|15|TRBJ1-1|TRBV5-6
CASSLYDRANTEAFF
TGTGCCAGCAGCTTGTACGACAGGGCTAACACTGAAGCTTTCTTT
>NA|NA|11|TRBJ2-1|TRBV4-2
CASSLNNEQFF
TGTGCCAGCAGCCTTAACAATGAGCAGTTCTTC
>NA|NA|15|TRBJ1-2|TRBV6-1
CASSDQTGINYGYTF
TGTGCCAGCAGTGATCAAACAGGGATTAACTATGGCTACACCTTC
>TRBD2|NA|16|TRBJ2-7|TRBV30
CAWSGTSGRSSYEQYF
TGTGCCTGGAGCGGGACTAGCGGGAGAAGCTCCTACGAGCAGTACTTC
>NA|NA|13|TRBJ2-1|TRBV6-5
CASSYAGDNEQFF
TGTGCCAGCAGTTACGCCGGAGACAATGAGCAGTTCTTC
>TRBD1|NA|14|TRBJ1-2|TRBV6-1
CASVRDRGHGGYTF
TGTGCCAGCGTAAGGGACAGGGGGCACGGTGGCTACACCTTC
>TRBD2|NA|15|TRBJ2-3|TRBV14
CASSRKRERTDTQYF
TGTGCCAGCAGCCGAAAGCGGGAACGCACAGATACGCAGTATTTT
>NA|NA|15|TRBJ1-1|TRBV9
CASSVDREMNTEAFF
TGTGCCAGCAGCGTAGATCGGGAGATGAACACTGAAGCTTTCTTT
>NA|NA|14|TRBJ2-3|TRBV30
CAWSDPRVRDTQYF
TGTGCCTGGAGTGACCCGCGAGTCAGGGATACGCAGTATTTT
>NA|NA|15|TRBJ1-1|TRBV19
CASSTPLGRGTEAFF
TGTGCCAGTAGTACTCCGTTGGGCAGGGGCACTGAAGCTTTCTTT
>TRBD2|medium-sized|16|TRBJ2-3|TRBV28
CASTQAGSGRQATQYF
TGTGCCAGCACCCAAGCAGGGAGCGGGAGGCAAGCTACGCAGTATTTT
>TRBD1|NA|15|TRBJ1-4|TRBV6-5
CASSYRGQVNEKLFF
TGTGCCAGCAGTTACCGGGGACAGGTTAATGAAAAACTGTTTTTT
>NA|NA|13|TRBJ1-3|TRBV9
CASSVGDGNTIYF
TGTGCCAGCAGCGTAGGAGATGGAAACACCATATATTTT
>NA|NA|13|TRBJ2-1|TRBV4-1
CASSHTGSDEQFF
TGCGCCAGCAGCCACACAGGGTCGGATGAGCAGTTCTTC
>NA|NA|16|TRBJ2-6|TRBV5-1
CASSPGGLSGANVLTF
TGCGCCAGCAGCCCCGGGGGATTGTCTGGGGCCAACGTCCTGACTTTC
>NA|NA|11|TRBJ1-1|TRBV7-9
CASSLSIEAFF
TGTGCCAGCAGCTTAAGCATTGAAGCTTTCTTT
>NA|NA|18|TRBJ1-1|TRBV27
CASSFRSSWAGLNTEAFF
TGTGCCAGCAGTTTCCGATCCTCATGGGCGGGCTTGAACACTGAAGCTTTCTTT
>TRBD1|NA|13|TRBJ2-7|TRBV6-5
CASSRTGVHEQYF
TGTGCCAGCAGTCGGACAGGGGTCCACGAGCAGTACTTC
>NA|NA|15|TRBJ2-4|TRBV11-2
CASSLDRRGIHIQYF
TGTGCCAGCAGCTTAGATAGAAGGGGTATTCACATTCAGTACTTC
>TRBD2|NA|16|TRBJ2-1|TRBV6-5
CASSYRTGLAVNEQFF
TGTGCCAGCAGTTACCGCACAGGACTAGCGGTAAATGAGCAGTTCTTC
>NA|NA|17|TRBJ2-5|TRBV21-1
CASSKTKWTGGCKTQYF
TGTGCCAGCAGCAAAACAAAATGGACAGGGGGCTGTAAGACCCAGTACTTC
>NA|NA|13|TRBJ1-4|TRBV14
CASSLGAVEKLFF
TGTGCCAGCAGCTTAGGGGCGGTTGAAAAACTGTTTTTT
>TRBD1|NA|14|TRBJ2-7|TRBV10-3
CAISPGQGPEEQYF
TGTGCCATCAGTCCGGGACAGGGTCCTGAGGAGCAGTACTTC
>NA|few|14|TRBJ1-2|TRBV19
CAFCKEEAAYGYTF
TGTGCTTTTTGCAAGGAGGAGGCGGCATACGGCTACACCTTC
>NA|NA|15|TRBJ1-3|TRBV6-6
CASSYSRDLGNTIYF
TGTGCCAGCAGTTACTCCCGGGACTTGGGAAACACCATATATTTT
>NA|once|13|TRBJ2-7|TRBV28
CASSPGLPYEQYF
TGTGCCAGCAGTCCCGGACTACCCTACGAGCAGTACTTC
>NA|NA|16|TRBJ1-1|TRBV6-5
CASSYGILTAGREAFF
TGTGCCAGCAGTTACGGGATCCTGACTGCGGGGCGTGAAGCTTTCTTT
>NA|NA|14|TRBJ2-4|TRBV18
CASSRQEAKNIQYF
TGTGCCAGCTCACGGCAGGAAGCCAAAAACATTCAGTACTTC
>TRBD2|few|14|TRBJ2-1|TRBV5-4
CASSFTRTSNEQFF
TGTGCCAGCAGCTTCACCCGGACTAGTAATGAGCAGTTCTTC